The clone carrying this TCR beta chain was seen repeatedly, ten times or more. What it binds is not known. The sample belongs to a study of T cells in Graves' hyperthyroidism and ophthalmopathy. Amplification of TCR beta CDR3 regions used RNA as the template. Primed by the HTBI set, a first-round RT-PCR was run on the TCR CDR3. TCRdb ran MiXCR on the multiplex PCR reads and lists one entry per CDR3 protein. There are roughly 500,000 distinct CDR3 sequences in the sample; roughly 16% occur only once, and about 29% lies in the top ten. The germline V gene has CDR1 MDHEN and CDR2 SYDVKM. The J segment lost 0 bases and the V segment lost 3 bases, leaving 4 bases of the junction unmatched. This CDR3 comprises 15 residues. Overall study findings and caveats: Blood shared most expanded thyroid clonotypes above 0.001. Through a model of 13 V-J features, ophthalmopathy was separated from stable hyperthyroidism. The model made its ophthalmopathy prediction, and onset followed a median about 6.8 months later.

Sequences were obtained from blood. The source is a woman in her 30s with Graves' ophthalmopathy. The gene calls are TRBV28 and TRBJ2-7, with 8 bases lining up with TRBD1. The CDR3 sequence is CASSLVQGVSYEQYF. In DNA form, the CDR3 reads TGTGCCAGCAGTTTGGTACAGGGGGTCTCCTACGAGCAGTACTTC.